These 10 T cell receptor beta chains were all obtained from the same sample, sequenced in a study of cytomegalovirus exposure and HLA in healthy donors. The PCR contained 60 Vbeta and 13 Jbeta primers. Method: immunoSEQ multiplex PCR; TCRdb's copy keeps in-frame clones and lacks some. This table holds 110,000 to 150,000 clones, 65% to 85% found once. Sequencing was carried out using PBMCs. The origin of the receptors is a man aged 30 to 39 in good health and CMV-seronegative.

This clone was seen more than once but under ten times. The chain employs TRBV9 and TRBJ2-7; 9 bases map to TRBD1. V trimming: 3 bases; J trimming: 6 bases; junction bases outside the gene matches: 13. The CDR3 consists of 16 residues. The germline V gene encodes CDR1 SGDLS and CDR2 YYNGEE. The CDR3 region is CASSETTGQGPSEQYF. CDR3 sequence (DNA): TGTGCCAGCAGCGAGACCACCGGACAGGGGCCGAGCGAGCAGTACTTC.

The chain employs TRBV28 and TRBJ1-1, with unresolved D. CDR3 length equals 15 residues. Germline values: CDR1 MDHEN, CDR2 SYDVKM. V lost 4 bases, J lost 5 bases, and 17 bases lay in between. The CDR3 loop is CASSSFPGMGTEAFF. CDR3 sequence (DNA): TGTGCCAGCAGTTCTTTCCCGGGGATGGGTACTGAAGCTTTCTTT.

The CDR3 coding sequence is TGTGCCAGCACCGACAGGGAAGGGTCCTACGAGCAGTACTTC. The encoded protein is CASTDREGSYEQYF. The chain has TRBV2 and TRBJ2-5; 7 bases line up with TRBD1. The J call may be incorrect, as the DNA end agrees better with TRBJ2-7. CDR1 and CDR2 (germline): SNHLY, FYNNEI. CDR3 length: 14 residues.

This clone showed up just a few times. The chain employs TRBV18 and TRBJ2-5; D not certain. Germline V gives CDR1 KGHSH, CDR2 LQKENI. The CDR3 is 13 amino acids. Between the trimmed V and J ends, which lost 2 bases and 5 bases, there was a span of 9 bases. CDR3 sequence: CASSPLRAETQYF. The CDR3, as DNA: TGTGCCAGCTCACCATTACGTGCGGAGACCCAGTACTTC.

The table lists this clone with a count of one. At the DNA level, this CDR3 is encoded by other sequences in the same sample as well. The chain uses TRBV20-1 and TRBJ1-3; D gene uncertain. The length of the CDR3 is 11 residues. In germline, CDR1 is DFQATT, CDR2 SNEGSKA (reference sequence). Trimming took 5 bases from V and 1 from J, leaving 3 bases between them. The CDR3 here is CSARSGNTIYF. CDR3 DNA sequence: TGCAGTGCTCGGTCTGGAAACACCATATATTTT.

This chain uses TRBV9 with TRBJ1-3; TRBD1 agrees at 7 bases. V lost 4 bases to trimming and J lost 4 bases; unmatched junction nucleotides: 2. Germline-derived CDR1 and CDR2 are SGDLS and YYNGEE. The length of the CDR3 is 13 residues. For the CDR3, the DNA is TGTGCCAGCAGCACGGACAGGGGAAACACCATATATTTT. Translating gives CASSTDRGNTIYF.

The V gene is TRBV19, the J gene TRBJ1-1; 8 bases are shared with TRBD1. The CDR3 runs 14 residues. V lost 6 bases and J lost 6; bases outside the gene matches: 9. Germline CDR1 LNHDA, CDR2 SQIVND (reference sequence). The CDR3 loop is CASSETGVGAEAFF. The DNA of the CDR3 is TGTGCCAGTAGCGAGACAGGGGTAGGCGCTGAAGCTTTCTTT.

V is TRBV9 and J is TRBJ2-5, with 7 bases lining up with TRBD2. The germline CDR1 and CDR2 sequences are SGDLS and YYNGEE. With 1 base clipped from V and 5 bases from J, the junction kept 8 bases outside the gene matches. The CDR3 runs 15 residues. Written as DNA, the CDR3 is TGTGCCAGCAGCGTAAGGGACGGACTAGGCGAGACCCAGTACTTC. Translating gives CASSVRDGLGETQYF.

The chain has TRBV18 and TRBJ1-2; D is unclear. V gave up 6 bases and J gave up 4 bases, with 15 bases separating them. The CDR3 has 14 amino acids. Germline CDR1 KGHSH, CDR2 LQKENI. The CDR3 bases are TGTGCCAGCTCCCCTACGCAGGAGGGCTATGGCTACACCTTC. The encoded protein is CASSPTQEGYGYTF.

The chain recombines TRBV18 with TRBJ1-2; D may be TRBD1 (5 bases). The CDR3 consists of 15 residues. V gave up 4 bases and J gave up 4 bases, with 16 bases separating them. Per the germline V gene, CDR1 is KGHSH and CDR2 is LQKENI. The CDR3 DNA is TGTGCCAGCTCACGGGAGGGGAACGGCGTCTATGGCTACACCTTC. It is translated as CASSREGNGVYGYTF.